This passage covers 32 T cell receptor beta chains from one sample sequenced in a study of shared clonotypes between healthy human individuals. Data came from immunoSEQ multiplex PCR; TCRdb stores just in-frame clones and leaves some out. Of about 680,000 clones listed, 92% were seen once; the top ten hold roughly 24%. Positive CCR7 selection of CD45RO-negative cells yielded the naive CD8 cells, and terminally differentiated effector memory CD45RA+ cells were excluded. Material for sequencing was naive CD8+ T cells sorted from blood. These receptors were obtained from a man aged 25-45 years in good health.

The J gene is TRBJ2-7, the V gene TRBV5-4; 7 bases are a match to TRBD1. The germline CDR1 and CDR2 sequences are SGHNT and YYREEE (reference sequence). V lost 0 bases, J lost 13 bases, and 13 bases stayed unmatched. The CDR3 length is 14 residues. CDR3 region: CASSLGGRQGTAYF. In nucleotides, the CDR3 is TGTGCCAGCAGCTTGGGGGGACGACAGGGTACGGCCTACTTC.

V gene TRBV5-1 combines with J gene TRBJ2-7, with a weak D call TRBD1 (6 bases). CDR1 is SGHRS, CDR2 YFSETQ, per germline. The CDR3 is 18 amino acids. Deletions cut 1 base from V and 0 bases from J, with 20 bases between. The CDR3 region is CASSLNVQGPISSYEQYF. Written as DNA, the CDR3 is TGCGCCAGCAGCTTGAATGTTCAGGGGCCCATTAGCTCCTACGAGCAGTACTTC.

This chain links TRBV7-9 with TRBJ2-7; 10 bases line up with TRBD2. Trimming at V came to 5 bases and at J to 4 bases, leaving 5 bases not matched to a gene. Looked up from germline, CDR1 is SEHNR and CDR2 is FQNEAQ (reference sequence). This CDR3 has 14 amino acids. Written as DNA, the CDR3 is TGTGCCAGCAGCACAGGACTAGCGGCTTACGAGCAGTACTTC. Translation gives CASSTGLAAYEQYF.

The chain is built from TRBV28 and TRBJ2-7, with D perhaps TRBD2 (6 bases). Germline lookup yields CDR1 MDHEN and CDR2 SYDVKM. This CDR3 has 16 residues. Trimming took 4 bases from V and 2 from J, leaving 18 bases between them. The CDR3 loop reads CASSSPERAITYEQYF. The DNA of the CDR3 is TGTGCCAGCAGTTCCCCAGAGCGGGCTATTACCTACGAGCAGTACTTC.

This clone was seen a single time. CDR3 DNA sequence: TGCGCCAGCAGTGATCGGGGTCTTGCAGATACGCAGTATTTT. The encoded protein is CASSDRGLADTQYF. V and J are TRBV10-1 and TRBJ2-3; TRBD2 might be the D (5 bases). Trimming left V 3 bases short and J 4 bases short, with 11 bases between. From germline, CDR1 is WNHNN and CDR2 SYGVQD (reference sequence). The CDR3 runs to 14 residues.

This clone was picked up one time. The chain couples TRBV6-4 to TRBJ2-2; 14 bases are a match to TRBD2. Germline loops: CDR1 MRHNA, CDR2 SNTAGT. The junction had 5 bases not matched to a gene; V was cut back by 3 bases and J by 5 bases. The CDR3 is 17 amino acids. The CDR3 coding sequence is TGTGCCAGCAGTGAGGAATGGACTAGCGGGAGGACCGGGGAGCTGTTTTTT. Amino acids: CASSEEWTSGRTGELFF.

V gene TRBV9 combines with J gene TRBJ2-6; D is perhaps TRBD1 or TRBD2 (6 bases each). This CDR3 spans 21 amino acids. Trimming pared 0 bases from V and 0 bases from J, leaving 22 bases between. Germline-derived CDR1 and CDR2 are SGDLS and YYNGEE. Here the CDR3 DNA reads TGTGCCAGCAGCGTAGGGTACAATGGGGGGCCCGAACACTCTGGGGCCAACGTCCTGACTTTC. Translating gives CASSVGYNGGPEHSGANVLTF.

J is TRBJ2-1 and V is TRBV10-3, with 8 nucleotides matching TRBD2. Germline V gives CDR1 ENHRY, CDR2 SYGVKD. The CDR3 totals 13 residues. V was pared by 7 bases and J by 5 bases, with 4 bases of the junction left unmatched. The CDR3 bases are TGTGCCATCAAGGAGCGGGAGAACAATGAGCAGTTCTTC. It yields the protein CAIKERENNEQFF.

The J gene is TRBJ2-3, the V gene TRBV6-5; 7 positions match TRBD2. The V gene's germline CDR1 is MNHEY and CDR2 SVGAGI. The CDR3 contains 13 residues. The trim removed 11 bases at V and 6 bases at J, leaving 11 bases unmatched. CDR3: CAAGRSMADTQYF. As DNA, the CDR3 is TGTGCCGCCGGGAGGTCGATGGCGGATACGCAGTATTTT.

The V call is TRBV27, the J call TRBJ2-2; 9 bases line up with TRBD1. The ends lost 5 bases at V and 6 bases at J; junction bases unmatched: 4. The CDR3 is 14 amino acids. Germline V CDR1 and CDR2: MNHEY, SMNVEV (reference sequence). Here the CDR3 reads CASSLDRGAGELFF. CDR3 in DNA: TGTGCCAGCAGTCTCGACAGGGGGGCCGGGGAGCTGTTTTTT.

The chain recombines TRBV5-1 with TRBJ2-7; 7 bases line up with TRBD2. CDR1 is SGHRS, CDR2 YFSETQ, per germline. The CDR3 has 13 amino acids. The V segment lost 4 bases and the J segment 6 bases; nucleotides outside the gene matches: 7. In DNA form, the CDR3 reads TGCGCCAGCAGCCTGGGGAGGGTGCGCGAGCAGTACTTC. As protein: CASSLGRVREQYF.

This chain connects TRBV5-6 to TRBJ2-5; TRBD1 matches 7 bases. The CDR3 length is 18 residues. Germline V gene lookup returns CDR1 SGHDT and CDR2 YYEEEE. The J segment lost 2 bases and the V segment lost 0 bases, leaving 13 bases of the junction unmatched. The CDR3, as DNA: TGTGCCAGCAGCTTGGAAGGGGGCAGCGGCCCGCGGCAAGAGACCCAGTACTTC. Its translation is CASSLEGGSGPRQETQYF.

The chain recombines TRBV2 with TRBJ2-7, with D perhaps TRBD1 or TRBD2 (5 bases each). The CDR3 loop spans 15 amino acids. Trimming took 4 bases from V and 4 from J, leaving 17 bases between them. CDR1 is SNHLY and CDR2 is FYNNEI in the germline V gene. The CDR3 region is CASSVYPGPAYEQYF. CDR3 nucleotides: TGTGCCAGCAGTGTTTACCCGGGACCCGCTTACGAGCAGTACTTC.

The chain joins TRBV6-1 to TRBJ2-4; D is unresolved. CDR1 and CDR2 from the germline V gene are MNHNS and SASEGT. Between the trimmed V and J ends, which lost 1 base and 6 bases, there was a span of 7 bases. The CDR3 totals 13 residues. CDR3 bases: TGTGCCAGCAGTGAAGGGGATAGAAACATTCAGTACTTC. It specifies CASSEGDRNIQYF.

V and J are TRBV27 and TRBJ2-1; 9 bases map to TRBD2. This CDR3 comprises 17 residues. With 4 bases clipped from V and 0 bases from J, the junction kept 7 bases outside the gene matches. The germline V gene encodes CDR1 MNHEY and CDR2 SMNVEV (reference sequence). CDR3 bases: TGTGCCAGCAGTTCCTCACATAGCGGGAGCTCCTACAATGAGCAGTTCTTC. Protein: CASSSSHSGSSYNEQFF.

In its sample, this clone was seen once. This rearrangement joins TRBV9 to TRBJ2-1; perhaps D is TRBD1 or TRBD2 (6 bases each). V was clipped by 4 bases and J by 3 bases, with 14 bases between them. The CDR3 has 15 residues. The germline V gene encodes CDR1 SGDLS and CDR2 YYNGEE. The CDR3 loop reads CASSLGGAYYNEQFF. CDR3 DNA sequence: TGTGCCAGCAGCCTCGGGGGCGCTTACTACAATGAGCAGTTCTTC.

This clone has just a few counts. This chain uses TRBV10-1 with TRBJ2-7; D tentatively reads TRBD1 or TRBD2 (6 bases each). Germline loops: CDR1 WNHNN, CDR2 SYGVQD (reference sequence). The V end was cut by 4 bases, the J end by 6 bases, with 13 bases between. The CDR3 has 13 residues. Here the CDR3 reads CASSASGGGEQYF. The CDR3 bases are TGCGCCAGCAGTGCTAGTGGAGGGGGCGAGCAGTACTTC.

A single count supports this clone. J is TRBJ2-7 and V is TRBV2, with D possibly TRBD1 on 6 matching bases. V was pared by 0 bases and J by 4 bases, with 16 bases between. Germline V gene sequence: CDR1 SNHLY, CDR2 FYNNEI. This CDR3 contains 16 residues. DNA for the CDR3: TGTGCCAGCAGTGAAGCGCCCCAGGGGATAGGGTACGAGCAGTACTTC. Its protein product is CASSEAPQGIGYEQYF.

The chain employs TRBV15 and TRBJ2-1; maybe TRBD1 (7 bases). V was trimmed by 4 bases and J by 3 bases, leaving 10 bases between them. Germline CDR1 reads LNHNV; CDR2 reads YYDKDF (reference sequence). This CDR3 has 14 residues. DNA of the CDR3: TGTGCCACCAGCACCAGGGGGGTCTACAATGAGCAGTTCTTC. It translates to CATSTRGVYNEQFF.

V and J are TRBV19 and TRBJ2-7; TRBD2 might be the D (5 bases). Trimming shortened V by 3 bases and J by 0 bases, and 15 bases separated the two germline ends. CDR1 and CDR2 from the germline V gene are LNHDA and SQIVND (reference sequence). CDR3 length: 16 residues. The CDR3 loop is CASSMDVLRGSYEQYF. The CDR3 nucleotides are TGTGCCAGTAGTATGGACGTTTTACGGGGCTCCTACGAGCAGTACTTC.

V gene TRBV6-5 combines with J gene TRBJ2-2; 9 positions match TRBD1. The CDR3 runs 14 residues. Germline V gene lookup returns CDR1 MNHEY and CDR2 SVGAGI. V trimming: 2 bases; J trimming: 7 bases; junction bases outside the gene matches: 2. The CDR3 protein is CASSYGTGSGELFF. CDR3 in DNA: TGTGCCAGCAGTTACGGGACAGGGAGCGGGGAGCTGTTTTTT.

The CDR3 nucleotides read TGTGCCAGCAGGGCGCTGGGACAGGGCTACGAGCAGTACTTC. Its protein is CASRALGQGYEQYF. The rearrangement joins TRBV7-8 to TRBJ2-7; 9 bases map to TRBD1. This CDR3 is 14 amino acids long. Germline values: CDR1 SGHVS, CDR2 FQNEAQ. V shed 6 bases, J shed 3 bases, and the junction held 6 bases outside the gene matches.

The chain recombines TRBV6-5 with TRBJ2-1; D is possibly TRBD2 (6 bases). V lost 8 bases and J 1 base, leaving 12 bases between the germline ends. CDR1 and CDR2 (germline): MNHEY, SVGAGI. This CDR3 has 14 amino acids. CDR3: CASGYSGSYNEQFF. In DNA, the CDR3 is TGTGCCAGCGGATACAGCGGGTCCTACAATGAGCAGTTCTTC.

This clone was recorded once. The chain uses TRBV27 and TRBJ2-7, with TRBD2 matching over 8 bases. J lost 0 bases, V lost 6 bases, and 16 bases had no gene match. The CDR3 loop spans 18 amino acids. Germline V gives CDR1 MNHEY, CDR2 SMNVEV (reference sequence). CDR3 amino acids: CASSQSITSGSVSYEQYF. DNA for the CDR3: TGTGCCAGCAGCCAATCCATCACAAGCGGGAGTGTCTCCTACGAGCAGTACTTC.

This rearrangement joins TRBV13 to TRBJ2-7; 12 bases map to TRBD2. This CDR3 spans 15 amino acids. CDR1 and CDR2 (germline): PRHDT, FYEKMQ (reference sequence). The trim removed 4 bases at V and 2 bases at J, leaving 3 bases unmatched. CDR3 in amino acids: CASSYLAGGTYEQYF. CDR3 DNA: TGTGCCAGCAGCTACCTAGCGGGAGGGACCTACGAGCAGTACTTC.

J is TRBJ2-1 and V is TRBV13; D assignment may be TRBD1 or TRBD2 (5 bases each). Germline values: CDR1 PRHDT, CDR2 FYEKMQ (reference sequence). This CDR3 spans 13 amino acids. With 6 bases removed from V and 8 bases from J, the gap between germline ends came to 14 bases. The CDR3 DNA is TGTGCCAGCAGTCAGGGACCGCGGGATGAGCAGTTCTTC. It encodes CASSQGPRDEQFF.

This chain connects TRBV21-1 to TRBJ2-2; the table gives TRBD2 as D, unverified against the DNA. TRBV21-1 is a listed pseudogene. The CDR3 totals 16 residues. CDR3 sequence: CASSKAETSGLGELFF. Here the CDR3 DNA reads TGTGCCAGCAGCAAAGCGGAGACTAGCGGGCTTGGGGAGCTGTTTTTT.

The table lists this clone with a few counts. V usage is TRBV4-1 and J usage is TRBJ2-4; D perhaps matches TRBD1 (5 bases). Germline V gene lookup returns CDR1 MGHRA and CDR2 YSYEKL. The V end was cut by 0 bases, the J end by 15 bases, with 15 bases between. The CDR3 has 13 residues. The CDR3 here is CASSQESAGRSYF. DNA for the CDR3: TGCGCCAGCAGCCAAGAATCGGCAGGGCGTTCGTACTTC.

The chain uses TRBV9 and TRBJ1-3; TRBD1 matches 7 bases. From germline, CDR1 is SGDLS and CDR2 YYNGEE. The CDR3 runs 12 residues. The trim removed 7 bases at V and 9 bases at J, leaving 7 bases unmatched. The CDR3 here is CASGGQAGTIYF. CDR3 DNA sequence: TGTGCCAGCGGCGGACAGGCGGGCACCATATATTTT.

The V and J genes are TRBV27 and TRBJ2-6; a weak D match, TRBD1 (5 bases). The germline CDR1 and CDR2 sequences are MNHEY and SMNVEV (reference sequence). The length of the CDR3 is 18 residues. Trimming left V 7 bases short and J 0 bases short, with 19 bases between. DNA of the CDR3: TGTGCCAGCAACCGTCGAAGAGACAGATACTCTGGGGCCAACGTCCTGACTTTC. Amino acids: CASNRRRDRYSGANVLTF. Complete variable domain (other parts from reference TRBV27 and TRBJ2-6): EAQVTQNPRYLITVTGKKLTVTCSQNMNHEYMSWYRQDPGLGLRQIYYSMNVEVTDKGDVPEGYKVSRKEKRNFPLILESPSPNQTSLYFCASNRRRDRYSGANVLTFGAGSRLTVL.

The rearrangement joins TRBV4-3 to TRBJ2-4, with TRBD1 matching over 7 bases. The germline gives CDR1 LGHNA, CDR2 YSLEER. CDR3 size: 16 residues. In DNA, the CDR3 is TGCGCTCGTTCCTACCCGTCGGAGCCAGGGGGATACATTCAGTACTTC. This encodes CARSYPSEPGGYIQYF.

The CDR3 sequence is CASSQTGVEQYF. The CDR3 bases are TGCGCCAGCAGCCAAACAGGGGTCGAGCAGTACTTC. The genes are TRBV4-1 and TRBJ2-7, with 7 bases aligning to TRBD1. Germline V gene data show CDR1 as MGHRA and CDR2 as YSYEKL. V trimming: 2 bases; J trimming: 6 bases; junction bases outside the gene matches: 1. The CDR3 totals 12 residues.